What follows describes a single T cell receptor beta chain. These data originate in a study of T-cell reconstitution after alpha-beta-depleted transplantation in children. Unique molecular identifiers were incorporated during preparation of the TCRbeta library. From the PCR reads, TCRdb called clonotypes with MiXCR, one entry per CDR3 protein. Of over 85,000 distinct CDR3 sequences in the sample, 9% to 12% were seen once. V lost 5 bases to trimming and J lost 2 bases; unmatched junction nucleotides: 4. The CDR3 runs to 14 residues. From germline, CDR1 is MNHEY and CDR2 SMNVEV (reference sequence). The chain recombines TRBV27 with TRBJ2-3, with 7 bases that match TRBD2. This clonotype was obtained from a human donor who donated a stem cell graft to a child with acute lymphoblastic leukemia. Source: PBMCs from the stem cell graft donor, taken from the stem cell graft. The CDR3 here is CASSGLAATDTQYF. CDR3 DNA: TGTGCCAGCAGTGGGCTAGCGGCCACAGATACGCAGTATTTT.